Shown below are 10 T cell receptor beta chains from a single sample sequenced in a study of cytomegalovirus exposure and HLA in healthy donors. The PCR ran on 60 Vbeta and 13 Jbeta primers. The protocol was immunoSEQ multiplex PCR, while the TCRdb copy is restricted to in-frame clones and leaves out a portion. Of 150,000 to 200,000 clones listed, 79% are singletons. Input material: PBMCs. Every receptor here comes from a woman aged 45-59 years in good health and CMV-seronegative.

The chain employs TRBV5-6 and TRBJ2-3, with TRBD2 identical over 12 bases. Trimming took 2 bases from V and 0 from J; bases not matched to a gene: 1. CDR1 is SGHDT and CDR2 is YYEEEE in the germline V gene. The CDR3 sequence is 16 residues long. The CDR3 spells CASSFGLAGSTDTQYF. CDR3 DNA: TGTGCCAGCAGCTTCGGACTAGCGGGAAGCACAGATACGCAGTATTTT.

The chain employs TRBV28 and TRBJ1-6; D ambiguous. V was trimmed by 6 bases and J by 6 bases, leaving 15 bases between them. Germline values: CDR1 MDHEN, CDR2 SYDVKM. CDR3 length: 15 amino acids. The CDR3 here is CASSPTHGSNSPLHF. Here the CDR3 DNA reads TGTGCCAGCAGCCCTACCCACGGGAGTAATTCACCCCTCCACTTT. The variable domain in full, with the rest retrieved from reference TRBV28 and TRBJ1-6, is DVKVTQSSRYLVKRTGEKVFLECVQDMDHENMFWYRQDPGLGLRLIYFSYDVKMKEKGDIPEGYSVSREKKERFSLILESASTNQTSMYLCASSPTHGSNSPLHFGNGTRLTVT.

As for this clone: At one of its ends the junction is not consistent with the germline gene, which may arise from a read error. The V and J genes are TRBV28 and TRBJ1-2, with a weak D call TRBD1 (6 bases). The CDR3 has 12 residues. From germline, CDR1 is MDHEN and CDR2 SYDVKM. The CDR3 loop is CASSLVTGEGAF. CDR3 nucleotides: TGTGCCAGCAGTTTAGTGACAGGTGAAGGAGCCTTC.

This chain connects TRBV7-2 to TRBJ2-1, with 15 bases aligning to TRBD2. Germline V gene sequence: CDR1 SGHTA, CDR2 FQGNSA. After removal of 6 bases from V and 8 bases from J, the junction contained 14 bases not matched to a gene. CDR3 size: 18 residues. CDR3 residues: CASRRTGTSGRTDHEQFF. In DNA, the CDR3 is TGTGCCAGCAGGCGGACCGGGACTAGCGGGAGGACAGACCATGAGCAGTTCTTC.

This chain uses TRBV19 with TRBJ1-2, with D perhaps TRBD1 (6 bases). Deletions cut 5 bases from V and 4 bases from J, with 17 bases between. The V gene's germline CDR1 is LNHDA and CDR2 SQIVND (reference sequence). The CDR3 covers 15 residues. DNA for the CDR3: TGTGCCAGTAGTCCCGAGGACCTAGGGGGCTATGGCTACACCTTC. It is translated as CASSPEDLGGYGYTF. Full variable domain (missing parts from reference TRBV19 and TRBJ1-2): DGGITQSPKYLFRKEGQNVTLSCEQNLNHDAMYWYRQDPGQGLRLIYYSQIVNDFQKGDIAEGYSVSREKKESFPLTVTSAQKNPTAFYLCASSPEDLGGYGYTFGSGTRLTVV.

Points on this clone: This same CDR3 is encoded by further DNA sequences in the sample. J is TRBJ2-5 and V is TRBV7-6; tentative D call: TRBD1 (5 bases). This CDR3 has 13 amino acids. Germline CDR1 and CDR2: SGHVS and FNYEAQ. With 1 base removed from V and 2 bases from J, the gap between germline ends came to 5 bases. CDR3 sequence reads: CASSLGQQETQYF. The CDR3 DNA reads as TGTGCCAGCAGCTTAGGACAGCAAGAGACCCAGTACTTC.

This clone has just a few counts. The chain uses TRBV13 and TRBJ2-7; TRBD2 agrees at 9 bases. Germline V gene sequence: CDR1 PRHDT, CDR2 FYEKMQ (reference sequence). J was trimmed by 7 bases and V by 4 bases; bases with no gene match: 2. The CDR3 length is 12 residues. The CDR3 protein is CASSYLAGEQYF. CDR3 bases: TGTGCCAGCAGCTATCTAGCGGGGGAGCAGTACTTC.

This chain uses TRBV5-8 with TRBJ1-4, with TRBD1 as a possible D gene (5 bases). From germline, CDR1 is SGHTS and CDR2 YDEGEE. The CDR3 extends over 16 amino acids. Between the trimmed V and J ends, which lost 0 bases and 5 bases, there was a span of 14 bases. The DNA for the CDR3 is TGTGCCAGCAGCTTGGCCAGGGCAGTGAAGAATGAAAAACTGTTTTTT. Protein sequence: CASSLARAVKNEKLFF.

This clone appeared a few times. The chain links TRBV19 to TRBJ1-5; D unclear. The CDR3 has 16 residues. V lost 1 base and J lost 0, with 10 bases in between. Germline V gives CDR1 LNHDA, CDR2 SQIVND (reference sequence). DNA of the CDR3: TGTGCCAGTAGTATAGGGGAGTGGGTTAGCAATCAGCCCCAGCATTTT. Protein sequence: CASSIGEWVSNQPQHF.

The chain employs TRBV7-9 and TRBJ2-2; 11 nucleotides match TRBD2. V was pared by 5 bases and J by 7 bases, with 12 bases of the junction left unmatched. In germline, CDR1 is SEHNR, CDR2 FQNEAQ (reference sequence). This CDR3 has 17 residues. CDR3 bases: TGTGCCAGCAGCCGACCCTCACTAGCGGGGGCGAGCGGGGAGCTGTTTTTT. This codes for CASSRPSLAGASGELFF.